Each of the 13 T cell receptor beta chains below was sequenced from the same sample in a study of molecular identifiers for immune sequencing clone quantification. Each CDR3 protein gets one entry after TCRdb re-called the PCR reads with MiXCR. The sample holds about 67,000 distinct CDR3 sequences, around a sixth seen once. Sequenced material: naive CD8+ T cells from blood, with Jurkat cell RNA spiked in. Subset reported: FACS-sorted CD8+CD4-CCR7+CD45RA+ naive T cells. The receptors stem from a human donor in good health. Some libraries in this study had Jurkat cell RNA spiked in.

This clonotype was observed many times. The chain carries TRBV29-1 and TRBJ2-1, with D uncertain. Trimming left V 6 bases short and J 10 bases short, with 25 bases between. The CDR3 runs to 15 residues. Germline V gene lookup returns CDR1 SQVTM and CDR2 ANQGSEA. The CDR3 is CSVRPLAYLAEEQFF. The CDR3 DNA follows: TGCAGCGTCCGACCGCTCGCCTACCTTGCTGAAGAGCAGTTCTTC.

In its sample, this clonotype was seen many times. V gene TRBV6-2 or TRBV6-3 combines with J gene TRBJ1-1; D unclear. V lost 2 bases to trimming and J lost 6 bases, with 10 bases between them. Germline CDR1 and CDR2: MNHEY and SVGEGT. The CDR3 length is 13 residues. Here the CDR3 DNA reads TGTGCCAGCAGTTACGCGGCAAGCGCTGAAGCTTTCTTT. Encoded protein: CASSYAASAEAFF.

This clonotype was counted ten times or more. This chain connects TRBV28 to TRBJ1-2; 7 nucleotides align to TRBD1. The CDR3 is 14 residues long. Unmatched junction bases numbered 9, after V lost 6 bases and J lost 5 bases. The V gene's germline CDR1 is MDHEN and CDR2 SYDVKM. The CDR3 bases are TGTGCCAGCAGACTGACGACAGGGTGGTATGGCTACACCTTC. Translating gives CASRLTTGWYGYTF.

This clonotype showed up many times. This rearrangement joins TRBV12-3 or TRBV12-4 to TRBJ2-5; TRBD1 matches at 7 bases. V dropped 3 bases and J dropped 0; count of bases not matched to a gene: 7. CDR3 length equals 16 residues. CDR3 nucleotides: TGTGCCAGCAGTTTGACTGTCGGACAGGACCAAGAGACCCAGTACTTC. Translation gives CASSLTVGQDQETQYF.

This clonotype was found a few times. V is TRBV6-1 and J is TRBJ2-1, with D uncertain. Trimming cost V 7 bases and J 9 bases, with 19 bases left between them. The V gene's germline CDR1 is MNHNS and CDR2 SASEGT. The CDR3 spans 14 residues. CDR3 sequence: CASTLEPALFEQFF. The CDR3 DNA reads TGTGCCAGCACCTTAGAACCGGCTCTATTTGAGCAGTTCTTC.

Comments on this clonotype: A much larger clone sits a single nucleotide away, making a read error possible. V usage is TRBV11-2 and J usage is TRBJ2-1; D ambiguous. The CDR3 length is 14 residues. Germline loops: CDR1 SGHAT, CDR2 FQNNGV. The CDR3 loop is CACSVVGRHNEQFF. Here the CDR3 DNA reads TGTGCCTGCAGCGTGGTCGGGCGACACAATGAGCAGTTCTTC.

Notes on this clonotype: This clone may be a read error of a much larger clone one base away. V is TRBV11-2 and J is TRBJ2-2; TRBD2 matches at 7 bases. The CDR3 length is 14 residues. Germline CDR1 is SGHAT and CDR2 is FQNNGV. The CDR3 sequence is CASGWEGNTGELVF. The CDR3 coding sequence is TGTGCCAGCGGTTGGGAGGGTAACACCGGGGAGCTGGTTTTT. The variable domain in full, with the rest retrieved from reference TRBV11-2 and TRBJ2-2, is EAGVAQSPRYKIIEKRQSVAFWCNPISGHATLYWYQQILGQGPKLLIQFQNNGVVDDSQLPKDRFSAERLKGVDSTLKIQPAKLEDSAVYLCASGWEGNTGELVFGEGSRLTVL.

On this clonotype: A much more abundant neighbour one base away suggests this may be a read error. The rearrangement links TRBV5-3 to TRBJ2-1, with 11 bases aligning to TRBD2. TRBV5-3 is classed as an ORF, of uncertain function. The CDR3 has 16 amino acids. The DNA of the CDR3 is TGTGCCAGCAGCTGGAGACTAGCGGGACAGGACAATGAGCAGCTCTTC. Its protein is CASSWRLAGQDNEQLF.

This clonotype was detected many times. V gene TRBV12-3 or TRBV12-4 combines with J gene TRBJ1-1, with D hard to call. The length of the CDR3 is 15 residues. The ends were cut back, 1 base at V and 1 base at J, with 10 bases in the middle. CDR3: CASSLDGQTNTEAFF. CDR3 DNA sequence: TGTGCCAGCAGTTTAGACGGTCAGACGAACACTGAAGCTTTCTTT.

This clonotype has ten or more counts. As DNA, the CDR3 is TGCGCCAGCAGCTCGGGGACAGGGGGCCATCAGCCCCAGCATTTT. This gives the protein CASSSGTGGHQPQHF. The chain recombines TRBV5-1 with TRBJ1-5; the match to TRBD1 covers 12 bases. Germline V gene lookup returns CDR1 SGHRS and CDR2 YFSETQ. CDR3 size: 15 residues. V shed 3 bases, J shed 5 bases, and the junction held 3 bases outside the gene matches.

The chain combines TRBV19 with TRBJ2-5, with D perhaps TRBD2 (6 bases). This CDR3 has 16 amino acids. The V gene lost 5 bases and the J gene lost 2 bases, with 18 bases spanning the gap. Germline V gene data show CDR1 as LNHDA and CDR2 as SQIVND (reference sequence). This chain's CDR3 is CASSPTGGTLQETQYF. The CDR3 DNA follows: TGTGCCAGTAGTCCGACCGGTGGGACTTTACAAGAGACCCAGTACTTC.

The genes are TRBV2 and TRBJ1-5; D perhaps matches TRBD1 (5 bases). Trimming took 7 bases from V and 5 from J, leaving 12 bases between them. CDR3 length: 13 residues. Germline loops: CDR1 SNHLY, CDR2 FYNNEI. CDR3 DNA: TGTGCCAGCACCAGGGCGCCGCATCAGCCCCAGCATTTT. Amino acids: CASTRAPHQPQHF.

The chain employs TRBV9 and TRBJ2-1; D remains ambiguous. V was cut by 0 bases and J by 0 bases, with 7 bases left in between. This CDR3 has 15 amino acids. The germline V gene encodes CDR1 SGDLS and CDR2 YYNGEE. The CDR3: CASSVEVSSYNEQFF. In DNA, the CDR3 is TGTGCCAGCAGCGTAGAAGTTAGCTCCTACAATGAGCAGTTCTTC. Complete variable domain (other parts from reference TRBV9 and TRBJ2-1): DSGVTQTPKHLITATGQRVTLRCSPRSGDLSVYWYQQSLDQGLQFLIQYYNGEERAKGNILERFSAQQFPDLHSELNLSSLELGDSALYFCASSVEVSSYNEQFFGPGTRLTVL.